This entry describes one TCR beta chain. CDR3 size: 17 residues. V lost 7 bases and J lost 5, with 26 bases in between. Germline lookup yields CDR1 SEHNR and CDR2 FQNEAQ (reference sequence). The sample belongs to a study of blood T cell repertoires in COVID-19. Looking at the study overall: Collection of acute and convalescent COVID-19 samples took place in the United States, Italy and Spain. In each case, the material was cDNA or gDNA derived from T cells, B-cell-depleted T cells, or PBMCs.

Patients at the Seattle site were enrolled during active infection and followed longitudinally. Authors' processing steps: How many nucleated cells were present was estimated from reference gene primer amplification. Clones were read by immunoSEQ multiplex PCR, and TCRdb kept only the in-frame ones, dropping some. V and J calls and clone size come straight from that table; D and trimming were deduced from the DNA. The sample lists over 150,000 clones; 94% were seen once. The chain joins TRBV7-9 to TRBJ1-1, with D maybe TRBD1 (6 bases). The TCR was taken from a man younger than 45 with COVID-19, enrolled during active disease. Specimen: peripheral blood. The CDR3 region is CASTPGGAGAPRTEAFF. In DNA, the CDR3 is TGTGCCAGCACCCCGGGAGGGGCAGGGGCTCCGAGGACTGAAGCTTTCTTT.